This entry lists 30 T cell receptor beta chains sequenced from one sample in a study of shared T cell receptors in the human thymus. TCRdb's table, derived via immunoSEQ multiplex PCR, lists solely in-frame clones and lacks some. The table records hundreds of thousands of clones, around 87% of them present only once. These same data were also listed under a study on human thymus T cells.

Sequencing input: thymocytes. All receptors derive from a boy less than two years old with a congenital heart defect.

The chain carries TRBV6-5 and TRBJ2-7; maybe TRBD1 (6 bases). The V and J ends lost 5 bases and 2 bases respectively, with 16 bases between them. This CDR3 is 15 amino acids long. Germline lookup yields CDR1 MNHEY and CDR2 SVGAGI. The CDR3 loop reads CASSNTSGETYEQYF. DNA for the CDR3: TGTGCCAGCAGTAACACATCAGGGGAGACCTACGAGCAGTACTTC.

This chain uses TRBV5-8 with TRBJ2-3; 10 bases align to TRBD2. Germline trimming cut 4 bases from V and 3 bases from J; bases unmatched to any gene: 8. The CDR3 runs to 16 residues. Germline assignment: CDR1 SGHTS and CDR2 YDEGEE. CDR3 sequence reads: CASSGASGRHTDTQYF. In DNA, the CDR3 is TGTGCCAGCAGCGGGGCTAGCGGGAGACATACAGATACGCAGTATTTT.

The CDR3, as DNA: TGTGCCAGCAGCGTAGGACCCCTCCGGGACAGTGGAAACACCATATATTTT. Its translation is CASSVGPLRDSGNTIYF. The chain is built from TRBV9 and TRBJ1-3; TRBD1 matches 7 bases. CDR1 is SGDLS and CDR2 is YYNGEE in the germline V gene. This CDR3 region has 17 residues. Trimming took 0 bases from V and 3 from J; bases not matched to a gene: 9.

This sequence joins TRBV19 and TRBJ1-1; 11 positions agree with TRBD1. This CDR3 is built from 16 residues. The germline V gene has CDR1 LNHDA and CDR2 SQIVND (reference sequence). V shed 3 bases and J 1 base; nucleotides not matched to a gene: 4. CDR3 in DNA: TGTGCCAGTAGTATCAGTGGACAGGGGGCGAACACTGAAGCTTTCTTT. Its protein is CASSISGQGANTEAFF.

This chain links TRBV6-5 with TRBJ1-3; the match to TRBD1 covers 7 bases. This CDR3 has 15 residues. Losses at the gene ends were 6 bases for V and 3 bases for J; bases not matched to a gene: 8. Germline values: CDR1 MNHEY, CDR2 SVGAGI. CDR3 sequence reads: CASSRRQGRGNTIYF. The CDR3 nucleotides are TGTGCCAGCAGCCGCAGACAGGGCCGTGGAAACACCATATATTTT.

The sample holds a few counts of this clone. The genes are TRBV5-1 and TRBJ1-4, with D possibly TRBD1 on 5 matching bases. Germline lookup yields CDR1 SGHRS and CDR2 YFSETQ. This CDR3 comprises 14 residues. V was shortened by 3 bases and J by 8 bases, with 14 bases between the two germline ends. The CDR3 reads CASSSLQGGEKLFF. The CDR3 DNA follows: TGCGCCAGCAGCTCACTTCAGGGTGGAGAAAAACTGTTTTTT.

The chain carries TRBV27 and TRBJ2-3; possible D gene TRBD1, 6 bases. CDR1 and CDR2 from the germline V gene are MNHEY and SMNVEV (reference sequence). The CDR3 consists of 16 residues. Trimming removed 5 bases from V and 4 bases from J, with 19 bases in between. The CDR3 bases are TGTGCCAGCAGTCCGGCAGTGGTGTCAGGGGCAGATACGCAGTATTTT. This translates into CASSPAVVSGADTQYF.

The J gene is TRBJ2-1, the V gene TRBV4-3, with TRBD2 matching over 12 bases. Germline CDR1 LGHNA, CDR2 YSLEER. V lost 0 bases to trimming and J lost 5 bases; unmatched junction nucleotides: 5. The CDR3 contains 17 residues. This CDR3 reads CASSQESSGGENNEQFF. In DNA, the CDR3 is TGCGCCAGCAGCCAAGAATCTAGCGGGGGGGAAAACAATGAGCAGTTCTTC.

The chain's CDR3 is CASSLARVGELFF. The CDR3 DNA sequence: TGCGCCAGCAGCTTGGCCAGGGTCGGGGAGCTGTTTTTT. The chain combines TRBV5-1 with TRBJ2-2; TRBD1 might be the D (5 bases). This CDR3 comprises 13 residues. V dropped 0 bases and J dropped 7 bases, with 7 bases sitting between them. Germline values: CDR1 SGHRS, CDR2 YFSETQ.

V and J are TRBV9 and TRBJ2-1; 8 nucleotides align to TRBD2. Germline V gene data show CDR1 as SGDLS and CDR2 as YYNGEE. V shed 3 bases and J 4 bases; nucleotides not matched to a gene: 9. The CDR3 sequence is 16 residues long. The CDR3, as DNA: TGTGCCAGCAGCGCTCTTGGCGGGGGGCTATACAATGAGCAGTTCTTC. Translating gives CASSALGGGLYNEQFF.

The rearrangement joins TRBV6-5 to TRBJ2-7, with a weak D call TRBD2 (6 bases). Per the germline V gene, CDR1 is MNHEY and CDR2 is SVGAGI. This CDR3 region has 14 residues. Trimming removed 2 bases from V and 6 bases from J, with 14 bases in between. CDR3 protein: CASSYLRPGGEQYF. In DNA, the CDR3 is TGTGCCAGCAGTTACCTAAGGCCCGGGGGCGAGCAGTACTTC.

J is TRBJ1-1 and V is TRBV6-5, with 7 bases identical to TRBD1. CDR3 length equals 14 residues. CDR1 and CDR2 (germline): MNHEY, SVGAGI. The J segment lost 4 bases and the V segment lost 4 bases, leaving 6 bases of the junction unmatched. CDR3 coding DNA: TGTGCCAGCAGTTTCCAACAGGGGCGCACTGAAGCTTTCTTT. Residues: CASSFQQGRTEAFF.

This chain connects TRBV9 to TRBJ2-1; 7 bases line up with TRBD2. The CDR3 has 13 amino acids. V was clipped by 4 bases and J by 10 bases; unmatched bases: 8. The germline gives CDR1 SGDLS, CDR2 YYNGEE. In nucleotides, the CDR3 is TGTGCCAGCAGCCCTCAATCGGGGGGAGAGCAGTTCTTC. Translation: CASSPQSGGEQFF. Full variable domain (rest looked up from reference TRBV9 and TRBJ2-1): DSGVTQTPKHLITATGQRVTLRCSPRSGDLSVYWYQQSLDQGLQFLIQYYNGEERAKGNILERFSAQQFPDLHSELNLSSLELGDSALYFCASSPQSGGEQFFGPGTRLTVL.

The chain recombines TRBV5-6 with TRBJ1-6; TRBD1 matches 7 bases. Germline assignment: CDR1 SGHDT and CDR2 YYEEEE. The V and J ends lost 3 bases and 9 bases, in that order; junction bases with no gene match: 12. The CDR3 spans 16 residues. The CDR3 reads CASSSRGTDRVSPLHF. The CDR3 DNA is TGTGCCAGCAGCTCCAGAGGGACAGACAGGGTTTCACCCCTCCACTTT.

The rearrangement uses TRBV7-6 and TRBJ1-1; TRBD1 might be the D (6 bases). Trimming removed 2 bases from V and 1 base from J, with 20 bases in between. This CDR3 has 18 amino acids. Germline V gene lookup returns CDR1 SGHVS and CDR2 FNYEAQ. As DNA, the CDR3 is TGTGCCAGCAGCTTAAATGGTGCGCGGGGGGCGAGGAACACTGAAGCTTTCTTT. Encoded protein: CASSLNGARGARNTEAFF.

The J gene is TRBJ2-2, the V gene TRBV25-1; tentative D call: TRBD1 (6 bases). The V gene's germline CDR1 is MGHDK and CDR2 SYGVNS. Trimming pared 7 bases from V and 2 bases from J, leaving 11 bases between. The CDR3 totals 14 residues. The CDR3 region is CASTRGRNTGELFF. CDR3 DNA: TGTGCCAGCACCAGGGGCCGCAACACCGGGGAGCTGTTTTTT.

V and J are TRBV7-9 and TRBJ2-4; D is possibly TRBD1 (5 bases). Germline assignment: CDR1 SEHNR and CDR2 FQNEAQ (reference sequence). V lost 4 bases and J 4 bases, leaving 17 bases between the germline ends. CDR3 size: 16 residues. In nucleotides, the CDR3 is TGTGCCAGCAGCTCAGGGTTGGGCCCAGGTAAAAACATTCAGTACTTC. Translation: CASSSGLGPGKNIQYF.

V is TRBV7-9 and J is TRBJ1-5; D is undetermined. V was clipped by 5 bases and J by 2 bases, with 16 bases between them. Germline V gene data show CDR1 as SEHNR and CDR2 as FQNEAQ (reference sequence). The CDR3 covers 16 residues. The chain's CDR3 is CASSPLPGIRNQPQHF. In nucleotides, the CDR3 is TGTGCCAGCAGCCCACTCCCCGGGATCCGCAATCAGCCCCAGCATTTT.

V gene TRBV7-9 combines with J gene TRBJ1-1; D gene uncertain. The CDR3 extends over 15 amino acids. CDR1 is SEHNR, CDR2 FQNEAQ, per germline (reference sequence). The ends were cut back, 2 bases at V and 4 bases at J, with 14 bases in the middle. This chain's CDR3 is CASSLIPPGITEAFF. CDR3 bases: TGTGCCAGCAGCTTAATCCCCCCGGGGATCACTGAAGCTTTCTTT.

The chain uses TRBV28 and TRBJ2-4, with TRBD2 as a possible D gene (6 bases). Trimming took off 3 bases at V and 0 bases at J, with 21 bases between the two ends. CDR1 is MDHEN and CDR2 is SYDVKM in the germline V gene. This CDR3 has 19 residues. This chain's CDR3 is CASSLKFLREDLAKNIQYF. The CDR3 DNA reads TGTGCCAGCAGTTTGAAGTTTCTGAGGGAGGACCTAGCCAAAAACATTCAGTACTTC.

The chain combines TRBV19 with TRBJ1-1; D uncertain. There are 14 residues in the CDR3. CDR1 is LNHDA, CDR2 SQIVND, per germline (reference sequence). Trimming shortened V by 7 bases and J by 1 base, and 13 bases separated the two germline ends. The CDR3 is CASKFGVSNTEAFF. For the CDR3, the DNA is TGTGCCAGTAAATTCGGAGTGTCGAACACTGAAGCTTTCTTT.

This clone was counted only a few times. This rearrangement joins TRBV28 to TRBJ2-5; the D gene is possibly TRBD2 (6 bases). Germline loops: CDR1 MDHEN, CDR2 SYDVKM. This CDR3 is 15 amino acids long. Trimming removed 7 bases at V and 2 bases at J, with 17 bases between. The CDR3, as DNA: TGTGCCAGCACCCCGGGGCCGGGGGAGCAAGAGACCCAGTACTTC. It codes for CASTPGPGEQETQYF.

The chain links TRBV5-6 to TRBJ2-2, with a possible D match to TRBD1 (6 bases). V shed 4 bases and J shed 2 bases, with 12 bases lying between them. The CDR3 runs 15 residues. CDR1 is SGHDT and CDR2 is YYEEEE in the germline V gene. The CDR3 DNA reads as TGTGCCAGCAGCCCGGACAGCTATAACACCGGGGAGCTGTTTTTT. This translates into CASSPDSYNTGELFF.

This clone was seen just once. This chain joins TRBV7-8 and TRBJ2-7; 8 nucleotides agree with TRBD1. There are 16 residues in the CDR3. In germline, CDR1 is SGHVS, CDR2 FQNEAQ. V shed 5 bases and J 0 bases; nucleotides not matched to a gene: 9. CDR3 bases: TGTGCCAGCAGCGGCCCGGACAGGGCGATCTCCTACGAGCAGTACTTC. It yields the protein CASSGPDRAISYEQYF.

The CDR3 DNA reads as TGCAGCGTTGACCCTCCCCCAACAGGGGAGCCCGCAGATACGCAGTATTTT. It yields the protein CSVDPPPTGEPADTQYF. The chain couples TRBV29-1 to TRBJ2-3, with 7 bases fitting TRBD1. J gave up 4 bases and V 3 bases, and 16 bases lay outside the gene matches. Germline V gene lookup returns CDR1 SQVTM and CDR2 ANQGSEA. The CDR3 has 17 amino acids.

The J gene is TRBJ1-5, the V gene TRBV29-1; possible D gene TRBD1, 5 bases. Trimming left V 6 bases short and J 1 base short, with 10 bases between. CDR1 SQVTM and CDR2 ANQGSEA come from the germline V gene. The length of the CDR3 is 13 residues. The CDR3 nucleotides are TGCAGCGTCGGGGGACGGAGCAATCAGCCCCAGCATTTT. It encodes CSVGGRSNQPQHF.

The chain employs TRBV11-2 and TRBJ2-7; 7 bases line up with TRBD1. Trimming removed 4 bases from V and 2 bases from J; junction bases left unmatched: 11. CDR3 length: 16 amino acids. The V gene's germline CDR1 is SGHAT and CDR2 FQNNGV. CDR3 protein: CASSSESDRRAYEQYF. DNA of the CDR3: TGTGCCAGCAGCTCCGAGTCGGACAGGCGAGCCTACGAGCAGTACTTC.

The J gene is TRBJ1-1, the V gene TRBV29-1; a weak D match, TRBD1 (6 bases). Germline-derived CDR1 and CDR2 are SQVTM and ANQGSEA. The CDR3 has 16 residues. The V end was cut by 7 bases, the J end by 6 bases, with 27 bases between. CDR3 loop: CSAPSRGRPGGPEAFF. The CDR3 bases are TGCAGCGCTCCCTCCAGGGGACGGCCGGGGGGTCCTGAAGCTTTCTTT.

The genes are TRBV5-4 and TRBJ2-3; 8 bases fit TRBD2. This CDR3 region has 14 residues. From germline, CDR1 is SGHNT and CDR2 YYREEE (reference sequence). V trimming: 3 bases; J trimming: 6 bases; junction bases outside the gene matches: 6. As DNA, the CDR3 is TGTGCCAGCAGCTCCGGGAGGGGGTCGGATACGCAGTATTTT. Translation: CASSSGRGSDTQYF. Using reference TRBV5-4 and TRBJ2-3 for the parts outside the CDR3, the full variable domain is ETGVTQSPTHLIKTRGQQVTLRCSSQSGHNTVSWYQQALGQGPQFIFQYYREEENGRGNFPPRFSGLQFPNYSSELNVNALELDDSALYLCASSSGRGSDTQYFGPGTRLTVL.

This clone was recorded only once. The DNA for the CDR3 is TGTGCCAGCAGCTTAGTGCGGAGTGGGGCCACGAGCTCTGGAAACACCATATATTTT. Encoded protein: CASSLVRSGATSSGNTIYF. The chain links TRBV7-2 to TRBJ1-3; D is perhaps TRBD1 (5 bases). Trimming removed 1 base at V and 0 bases at J, with 19 bases between. Looked up from germline, CDR1 is SGHTA and CDR2 is FQGNSA. The CDR3 consists of 19 residues.